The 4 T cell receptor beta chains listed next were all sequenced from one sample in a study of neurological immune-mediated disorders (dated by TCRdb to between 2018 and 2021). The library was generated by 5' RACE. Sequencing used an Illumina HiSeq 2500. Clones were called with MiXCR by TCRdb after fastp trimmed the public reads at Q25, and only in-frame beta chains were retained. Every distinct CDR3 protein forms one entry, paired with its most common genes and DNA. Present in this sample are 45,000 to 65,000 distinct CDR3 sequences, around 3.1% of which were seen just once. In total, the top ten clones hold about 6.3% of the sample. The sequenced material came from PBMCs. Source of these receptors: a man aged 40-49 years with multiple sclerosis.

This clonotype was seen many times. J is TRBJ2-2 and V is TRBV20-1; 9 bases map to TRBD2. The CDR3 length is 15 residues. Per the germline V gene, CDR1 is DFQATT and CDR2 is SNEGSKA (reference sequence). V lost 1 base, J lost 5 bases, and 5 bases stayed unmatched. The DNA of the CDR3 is TGCAGTGCTAGAGTAGCGGGGGTAGAGACCGGGGAGCTGTTTTTT. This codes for CSARVAGVETGELFF.

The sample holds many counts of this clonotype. The DNA of the CDR3 is TGTGCCAGCAGTTTTACGACATGGCAGGGGCTGTACTATGGCTACACCTTC. It is translated as CASSFTTWQGLYYGYTF. The chain couples TRBV6-5 to TRBJ1-2; weak D call: TRBD1 (6 bases). The germline V gene encodes CDR1 MNHEY and CDR2 SVGAGI. V shed 4 bases and J shed 3 bases, with 21 bases lying between them. This CDR3 spans 17 amino acids.

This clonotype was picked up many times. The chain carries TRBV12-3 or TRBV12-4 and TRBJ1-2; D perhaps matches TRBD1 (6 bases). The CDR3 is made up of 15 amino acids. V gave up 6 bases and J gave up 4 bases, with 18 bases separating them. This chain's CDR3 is CASSVRGARVYGYTF. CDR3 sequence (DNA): TGTGCCAGCAGCGTGCGGGGGGCGCGGGTCTATGGCTACACCTTC.

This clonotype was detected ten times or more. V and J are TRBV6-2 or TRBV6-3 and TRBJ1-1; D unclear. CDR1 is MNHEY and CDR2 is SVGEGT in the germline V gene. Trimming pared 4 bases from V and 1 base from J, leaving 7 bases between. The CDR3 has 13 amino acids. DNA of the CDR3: TGTGCCAGCAGTTTTCAGAGGAACACTGAAGCTTTCTTT. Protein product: CASSFQRNTEAFF.